This T cell receptor (beta chain) was documented in a study of cytomegalovirus exposure and HLA in healthy donors. As regards this clone: Its specificity is unknown.

CDR3 length: 14 residues. CDR1 and CDR2 (germline): MNHEY, SVGAGI. Losses at the gene ends were 6 bases for V and 2 bases for J; bases not matched to a gene: 5. The PCR made use of 60 Vbeta and 13 Jbeta primers. Method: immunoSEQ multiplex PCR; TCRdb's copy keeps in-frame clones and lacks some. This sample contains tens of thousands of clones. The study's findings and limits: When analyzed later, a missense DCLRE1C variant was found to be linked to TCR beta V- and J-gene trimming. TCR beta sequences reportedly predicted the HLA-A and HLA-B alleles of most subjects accurately. The listing of 150 or so TCR beta chains classed them as cytomegalovirus-associated.

The chain employs TRBV6-5 and TRBJ2-3; 7 bases agree with TRBD1. The TCR comes from a male donor in good health and CMV-seronegative. Sequencing was done on a sample of PBMCs. Here the CDR3 reads CASRQGPLTDTQYF. The CDR3 DNA is TGTGCCAGCAGACAGGGGCCCCTCACAGATACGCAGTATTTT.